This T cell receptor beta chain is drawn from a study of blood T cell repertoires in COVID-19 (TCRdb year 2020). About the full investigation: Samples covering the acute and convalescent phases of COVID-19 were provided by collaborators in the United States, Italy and Spain. Where HLA class I and class II types were available, the types were taken from metadata supplied by the sample provider, not from assay-based typing. Samples came from the ongoing ImmuneRACE study (first 160 participants) plus 1,254 subjects from 6 global collaborators. Nearly every sample came with metadata listing a de-identified subject ID, COVID-19 status, age in years and sex. The repertoires were made available in a free public database intended to serve as a resource for research on the immune response to SARS-CoV-2. The material from the prospective study consisted of cDNA or gDNA derived from T cells, B-cell-depleted T cells, or PBMCs. Deeply sampled blood TCRbeta repertoires from subjects exposed to, actively infected with, or recovered from COVID-19 were included in the dataset. The paper's findings and limits, for the study overall: The amount of clinical and demographic metadata varied by source and participant and was provided uncurated.

The immunoSEQ Assay, a bias-controlled multiplex PCR, was used to amplify TCRbeta CDR3 regions from genomic DNA. Processing in the source paper ran as follows. The number of nucleated cells in each sample was estimated by amplification of reference gene primers within the assay. Sequence reads were collapsed and filtered to measure the absolute abundance of every unique TCRbeta CDR3 rearrangement. Productive Simpson clonality was computed per sample as the square root of Simpson's diversity index over productive rearrangements. Not all clones reach the TCRdb copy of this immuneACCESS table, which keeps in-frame sequences only. Checked studies attribute under half of the gap to unresolved V genes and leave the rest unexplained. The V and J calls and clone size are taken from that table; D and trimming were inferred from the DNA. Counted in this sample were about 49,000 clones; around 87% of them appeared once. The ten top clones hold 2.1% of the sample.

In Seattle, one collaborating source enrolled patients while the infection was active and tracked those patients longitudinally over the course of disease. The collaborating institutions used their own protocols to collect whole blood in K2EDTA tubes. For TCRbeta analysis, collaborators shipped samples as frozen whole blood, isolated PBMCs, or DNA extracted from either of those sample types. The junction shows trimming of 2 bases on V and 4 bases on J, plus 17 bases between the germline ends. The CDR3 starts with the cysteine, ends with the phenylalanine, and has 17 residues. The sequence is cut down to CDR3 DNA, 51 bases in frame from base 1. Looking up the germline V gene yields CDR1 KGHDR and CDR2 SFDVKD. This clone came up once. There is no known antigen for this receptor. Base quality data are lacking; no much larger clone is found one base away.

The source material was peripheral blood. This TCR derives from a woman aged 80 or over with COVID-19, enrolled during active disease. The chain is made from TRBV24-1 and TRBJ1-5, with the D gene call left open. The DNA sequence is given as TGTGCCACCAGTGATTCGAAAGCCTGGTCGGGGAATCAGCCCCAGCATTTT. The resulting protein is CATSDSKAWSGNQPQHF.